Each of the 12 T cell receptor beta chains below was sequenced from the same sample in a study of tissue T cells after allogeneic stem cell transplantation (dated 2022 in TCRdb). Libraries were prepared through the immunoSEQ multiplex PCR assay. The immuneACCESS repertoire file appears here via TCRdb, limited to in-frame rearrangements. These files lack a portion of the clones; in checked studies, under half of the deficit traces to unresolved V genes, and the cause of the others is not known. This sample lists 3,000 to 4,000 clones; approximately 45% were detected once. The ten largest clones take up around 28% of the sample. The time point label corresponds to: mouse harvest day 14 after allogeneic transplant. Mouse grafts combined 10^7 T-cell-depleted bone marrow cells with 10^6 splenic CD5+ T cells, given via tail vein injection. Sequenced: gut tissue. These receptors were taken from a female BALB/c mouse given C57BL/6 T cells with graft-versus-host disease after an allogeneic hematopoietic cell transplant.

In the case of this clone: Genes and germline come from the mouse. The read falls 1 residue short of the CDR3 end, and the missing part is taken from the germline J gene. V is TRBV23 and J is TRBJ2-2; the table names TRBD1, a call not compared with the DNA. Germline V gene sequence: CDR1 KGHTA, CDR2 FQNQQP. The CDR3 totals 14 residues. The CDR3 DNA, read in part, is TGCTCCAGCAGTCCAACAACAAACACCGGGCAGCTCTAC. It translates to CSSSPTTNTGQLY. The full CDR3 reads CSSSPTTNTGQLYF.

Regarding this clone: Gene names are mouse gene names. The read falls 1 residue short of the CDR3 end, and the missing part is taken from the germline J gene. J is TRBJ1-1 and V is TRBV26; D is uncertain. The CDR3 is made up of 14 amino acids. Per germline, CDR1 KGHPV and CDR2 FQNQEV (reference sequence). V was cut by 1 base and J by 0 bases, with 6 bases left in between. CDR3 region: CASSLYGTNTEVFF. The CDR3 bases that were read are TGTGCCAGCAGTCTGTATGGTACAAACACAGAAGTCTTC.

Comments on this clone: A single base is all that separates this from a far larger clone, so a read error is likely. These gene names are mouse names. Coverage ceases 1 residue before the CDR3 finishes, and the germline J gene fills in the end. The chain has TRBV26 and TRBJ1-3, with unresolved D. Looked up from germline, CDR1 is KGHPV and CDR2 is FQNQEV (reference sequence). CDR3 length: 11 residues. The ends were cut back, 3 bases at V and 6 bases at J, with 3 bases in the middle. Here the CDR3 reads CASSLVNTLYF. Partial CDR3 DNA: TGTGCCAGCAGTCTTGTAAATACGCTCTAT.

Worth noting for this clone: Each gene name is a mouse one. Read coverage stops 1 residue before the CDR3 terminus; the germline J gene supplies the remainder. The chain combines TRBV26 with TRBJ2-2; 7 positions match TRBD1. V was pared by 6 bases and J by 0 bases, with 1 base of the junction left unmatched. The CDR3 runs to 14 residues. Germline V gene data show CDR1 as KGHPV and CDR2 as FQNQEV (reference sequence). The DNA read from the CDR3 is TGTGCCAGCAGAGGGACAGCAAACACCGGGCAGCTCTAC. Its translation is CASRGTANTGQLY. The full CDR3 is CASRGTANTGQLYF.

To note about this clone: The gene names here belong to mouse. The CDR3 end falls 1 residue outside the read, so it is completed with the germline J gene. The chain recombines TRBV3 with TRBJ1-4; the D gene is possibly TRBD1 (6 bases). CDR1 and CDR2 (germline): SNHLY, FYNGKV (reference sequence). The CDR3 is 14 amino acids. Trimming removed 3 bases at V and 4 bases at J, with 9 bases between. The CDR3 bases that were read are TGTGCCAGCAGCTTTGGGGGCGGCAACGAAAGATTATTT. Residues: CASSFGGGNERLF. Given in full, the CDR3 is CASSFGGGNERLFF.

For this clone: Gene labels here are mouse ones. The read terminates 1 residue ahead of where the CDR3 ends, so the germline J gene completes it. The chain uses TRBV3 and TRBJ2-5, with TRBD1 matching over 9 bases. Trimming at V came to 2 bases and at J to 5 bases, leaving 2 bases not matched to a gene. CDR3 size: 14 residues. Germline V gene sequence: CDR1 SNHLY, CDR2 FYNGKV (reference sequence). CDR3 loop: CASSLWDRADTQYF. The part of the CDR3 DNA that was read is TGTGCCAGCAGCTTATGGGACAGGGCAGACACCCAGTAC.

This clone was counted a few times. Genes and germline come from the mouse. The sequence runs out 1 residue before the end of the CDR3; the remainder is reconstructed from the germline J gene. This chain joins TRBV29 and TRBJ2-7; D may be TRBD2 (5 bases). The V end was cut by 3 bases, the J end by 7 bases, with 13 bases between. The germline CDR1 and CDR2 sequences are MSHET and SYDVDS. This CDR3 has 13 amino acids. The CDR3 spells CASSFRGMGEQYF. The covered CDR3 bases are TGTGCTAGCAGTTTTCGAGGGATGGGGGAACAGTAC.

With respect to this clone: These gene names are mouse names. The read ends 1 residue early relative to the CDR3; the germline J gene fills the gap. V gene TRBV14 combines with J gene TRBJ2-7, with no clear D. This CDR3 is 13 amino acids long. The V end was cut by 2 bases, the J end by 4 bases, with 10 bases between. Germline assignment: CDR1 SGHDT and CDR2 FRDEAV. CDR3 amino acids: CASSLEPIYEQYF. The sequenced CDR3 bases are TGTGCCAGCAGTTTAGAGCCCATTTATGAACAGTAC.

Points on this clone: Gene labels here are mouse ones. From the germline J gene comes the end of the CDR3, since the read stops 1 residue before it. The chain couples TRBV3 to TRBJ2-4; TRBD2 matches 8 bases. From germline, CDR1 is SNHLY and CDR2 FYNGKV (reference sequence). V shed 1 base and J 6 bases; nucleotides not matched to a gene: 3. There are 14 residues in the CDR3. The DNA read from the CDR3 is TGTGCCAGCAGCTTAGGGACTGGGAGGAACACCTTGTAC. Translating it yields CASSLGTGRNTLY. The entire CDR3 reads CASSLGTGRNTLYF.

Concerning this clone: The genes and germline here are from mouse. The CDR3 goes on 1 residue after the read ends, and that part is filled in from the germline J gene. This chain uses TRBV16 with TRBJ1-1; D perhaps matches TRBD1 (5 bases). V lost 1 base and J 0 bases, leaving 6 bases between the germline ends. The CDR3 has 14 amino acids. CDR1 is SGHSA and CDR2 is FRNQAP in the germline V gene. The CDR3 loop is CASSLAGQNTEVFF. The CDR3 DNA, read in part, is TGTGCAAGCAGCTTAGCGGGACAGAACACAGAAGTCTTC.

Worth noting for this clone: Mouse gene names and germline throughout. From the germline J gene comes the end of the CDR3, since the read stops 1 residue before it. V is TRBV26 and J is TRBJ1-1; no definite D call. CDR1 and CDR2 (germline): KGHPV, FQNQEV (reference sequence). The CDR3 contains 12 residues. The germline V and J ends were trimmed by 2 bases and 7 bases, with 8 bases remaining between them. CDR3 residues: CASSLHRREVFF. The CDR3 DNA, read in part, is TGTGCCAGCAGTCTGCATAGACGAGAAGTCTTC.

About this clone: The gene names here belong to mouse. The CDR3 end is not reached by the read, which stops 1 residue before it; the germline J gene fills it in. This chain uses TRBV3 with TRBJ2-7; D uncertain. Looked up from germline, CDR1 is SNHLY and CDR2 is FYNGKV (reference sequence). The CDR3 sequence is 14 residues long. Trimming pared 1 base from V and 0 bases from J, leaving 7 bases between. CDR3 protein: CASSLGGFSYEQYF. Incomplete CDR3 DNA: TGTGCCAGCAGCTTAGGTGGGTTCTCCTATGAACAGTAC.